This T cell receptor (beta chain) was sequenced during a study of T-cell memory formation after mild COVID-19. Study in general: TCR clusters were mostly confined to one donor each. Whole-study results and caveats: Clones shrinking between day 15 and 85 showed a balanced CD4/CD8 split, and those that grew later tilted toward CD4+.

Using constant-segment primers, 5'RACE produced TCR alpha and TCR beta cDNA libraries carrying sample barcodes and UMIs. From the 5' RACE reads, TCRdb called clonotypes with MiXCR, one entry per CDR3 protein. The sample holds about 350,000 distinct CDR3 sequences; 12% to 15% are singletons and the top ten take over 20%. This CDR3 region has 16 residues. Germline CDR1 and CDR2: MNHEY and SVGAGI. V was shortened by 4 bases and J by 0 bases, with 10 bases between the two germline ends. The sample holds many counts of this clonotype. Its specificity is not known. The chain carries TRBV6-5 and TRBJ2-6; D perhaps matches TRBD1 (6 bases). This sequence was found in a man aged 18 to 30 who had mild COVID-19 (a few samples of this study predate the infection). Cell type and time point are not known. Sequenced input: PBMCs or a T cell subset sorted from them (not recorded which). CDR3 sequence: CASSSTGSSGANVLTF. The CDR3 DNA sequence: TGTGCCAGCAGTTCCACAGGGAGCTCTGGGGCCAACGTCCTGACTTTC.